Given below is one TCR beta chain in context. This clonotype was detected only a few times. Its cognate antigen has yet to be identified. Within one base of it there is no much larger clone, and no base qualities were kept. Receptor libraries were prepared by PCR. TCRdb records Illumina HiSeq 2000 as the sequencer. The public reads were run again by TCRdb, first through fastp at Q25 and then through MiXCR, and only productive beta chains were kept. Each CDR3 protein gets just one entry, which takes the most common genes and DNA from the rows behind it. The sample table holds about 84,000 distinct CDR3 sequences, of which 51% were seen once. The ten largest clones capture roughly an eighth of the sample. The germline V gene encodes CDR1 LGHNA and CDR2 YNFKEQ. From cysteine to phenylalanine, the CDR3 is 15 amino acids long. Left in the record is the CDR3 DNA by itself, 45 bases read in frame from the first base. V loses 5 bases at its end and J loses 2 bases; junction bases beyond the gene matches: 9.

The source of the sample is a study of CDR3 diversity in severe acne (dated by TCRdb to between 2018 and 2021). This TCR came from a male donor in good health, without acne. Sequenced material: blood. The rearrangement combines TRBV4-2 with TRBJ2-7, and 7 bases in between align with TRBD2. For the CDR3, the sequence is CASSSRGVPAYEQYF. The DNA sequence follows: TGTGCCAGCAGCTCCCGGGGGGTTCCCGCCTACGAGCAGTACTTC.